The T cell receptor beta chain under discussion was sequenced for a study of cytomegalovirus exposure and HLA in healthy donors. General study findings and limits: Most of the CMV-associated TCR beta chains (in a later analysis) appeared to be HLA-restricted. The study reported that TCR beta sequences accurately predicted HLA-A and HLA-B alleles in most subjects.

Primers included in the PCR were 60 Vbeta and 13 Jbeta primers. The table came from immunoSEQ multiplex PCR; TCRdb's copy has only in-frame clones and leaves some out. The profile shows about 130,000 clones, more than 65% of them singletons. Concerning this clone itself: Antigen specificity is unknown.

Trimming removed 4 bases at V and 7 bases at J, with 13 bases between. CDR3 length: 12 residues. Germline assignment: CDR1 GTSNPN and CDR2 SVGIG (reference sequence). Donors consisted of healthy bone marrow donors. This clonotype originated in a male donor in good health and CMV-seropositive. The gene calls are TRBV30 and TRBJ1-2; the D gene is possibly TRBD1 (5 bases). The sample was PBMCs. The CDR3 DNA reads TGTGCCTGGAATGGGGGGTTAGGTGGCTACACCTTC. As protein: CAWNGGLGGYTF.